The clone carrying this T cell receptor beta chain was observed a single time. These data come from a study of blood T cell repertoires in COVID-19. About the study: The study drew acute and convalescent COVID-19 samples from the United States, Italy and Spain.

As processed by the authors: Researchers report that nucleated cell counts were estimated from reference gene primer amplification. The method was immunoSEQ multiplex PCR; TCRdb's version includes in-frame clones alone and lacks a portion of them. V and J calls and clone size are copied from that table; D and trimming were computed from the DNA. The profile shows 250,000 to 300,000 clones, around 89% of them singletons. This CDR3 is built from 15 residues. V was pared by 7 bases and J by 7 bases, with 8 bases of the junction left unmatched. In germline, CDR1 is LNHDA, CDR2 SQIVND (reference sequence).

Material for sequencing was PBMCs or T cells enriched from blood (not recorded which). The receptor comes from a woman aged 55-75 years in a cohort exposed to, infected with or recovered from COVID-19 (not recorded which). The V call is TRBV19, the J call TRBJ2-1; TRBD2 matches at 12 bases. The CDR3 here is CASTLSGTSGNEQFF. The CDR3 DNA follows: TGTGCCAGTACCCTGTCGGGGACTAGCGGGAATGAGCAGTTCTTC.